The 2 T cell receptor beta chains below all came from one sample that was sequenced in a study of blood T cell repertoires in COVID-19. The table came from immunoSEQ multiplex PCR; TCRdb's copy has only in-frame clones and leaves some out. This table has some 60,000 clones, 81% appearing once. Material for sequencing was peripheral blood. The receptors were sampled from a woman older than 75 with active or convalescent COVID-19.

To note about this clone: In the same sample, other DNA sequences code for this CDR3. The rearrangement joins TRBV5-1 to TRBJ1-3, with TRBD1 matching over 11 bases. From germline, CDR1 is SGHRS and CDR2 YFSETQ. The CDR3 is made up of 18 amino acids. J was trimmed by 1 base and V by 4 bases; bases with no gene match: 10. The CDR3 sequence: CASSLDLGTGGSGNTIYF. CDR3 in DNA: TGCGCCAGCAGCCTGGATTTAGGGACAGGGGGATCTGGAAACACCATATATTTT. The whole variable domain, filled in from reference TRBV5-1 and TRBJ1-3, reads KAGVTQTPRYLIKTRGQQVTLSCSPISGHRSVSWYQQTPGQGLQFLFEYFSETQRNKGNFPGRFSGRQFSNSRSEMNVSTLELGDSALYLCASSLDLGTGGSGNTIYFGEGSWLTVV.

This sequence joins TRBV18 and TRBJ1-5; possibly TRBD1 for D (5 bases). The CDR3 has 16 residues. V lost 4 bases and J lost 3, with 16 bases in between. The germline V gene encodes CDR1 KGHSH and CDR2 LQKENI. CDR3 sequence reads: CASSLQGIGNNQPQHF. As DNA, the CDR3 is TGTGCCAGCTCACTCCAGGGTATCGGTAACAATCAGCCCCAGCATTTT.